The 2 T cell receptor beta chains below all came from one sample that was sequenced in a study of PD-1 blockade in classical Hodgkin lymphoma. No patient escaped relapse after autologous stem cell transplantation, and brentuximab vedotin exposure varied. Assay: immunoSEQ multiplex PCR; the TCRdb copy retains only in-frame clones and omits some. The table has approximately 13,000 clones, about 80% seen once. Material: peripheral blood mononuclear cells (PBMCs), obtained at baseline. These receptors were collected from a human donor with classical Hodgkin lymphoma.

This CDR3 reads CASRLSNEQFF. CDR3 DNA: TGCGCAAGCCGGTTATCCAATGAGCAGTTCTTC. The V call is TRBV10-2, the J call TRBJ2-1, with unresolved D. Germline V CDR1 and CDR2: WSHSY, SAAADI. The CDR3 has 11 amino acids.

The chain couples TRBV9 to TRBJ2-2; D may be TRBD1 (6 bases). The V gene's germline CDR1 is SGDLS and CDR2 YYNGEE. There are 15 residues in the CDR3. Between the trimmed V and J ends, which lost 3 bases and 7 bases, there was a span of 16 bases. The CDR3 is CASSAQGAGSGELFF. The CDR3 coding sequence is TGTGCCAGCAGCGCACAGGGTGCCGGCAGCGGGGAGCTGTTTTTT.